These T cell receptor beta chains were read from a single sample in a study of T cell changes during pregnancy in multiple sclerosis. TCRdb's table, derived via immunoSEQ multiplex PCR, lists solely in-frame clones and lacks some. The sample lists roughly 70,000 clones; about 92% were seen once. Source: peripheral blood, taken in the third trimester of pregnancy. The source is a female donor with multiple sclerosis, enrolled in a pregnancy study. CDR3s include the opening cysteine and the closing phenylalanine or tryptophan. A D gene is named only where the DNA matches it firmly. Clone size is given for some rows only: seen once, a few or many times, or a class if the clone is expanded.

CDR3aa: CAWSVSELLSYEQYF; CDR3nt: TGTGCCTGGAGTGTATCCGAGTTGCTCTCCTACGAGCAGTACTTC; j_gene: TRBJ2-7; v_gene: TRBV30; d_gene: -; abundance: -
CDR3aa: CASSREVLGGYTF; CDR3nt: TGTGCCAGCAGCCGGGAGGTTTTAGGAGGCTACACCTTC; j_gene: TRBJ1-2; v_gene: TRBV5-6; d_gene: -; abundance: -
CDR3aa: CASSFSTSQETQYF; CDR3nt: TGTGCCAGCAGTTTCTCGACTTCCCAAGAGACCCAGTACTTC; j_gene: TRBJ2-5; v_gene: TRBV28; d_gene: -; abundance: -
CDR3aa: CASSLSLQGNSPLHF; CDR3nt: TGTGCCAGCAGTTTATCGCTACAGGGGAATTCACCCCTCCACTTT; j_gene: TRBJ1-6; v_gene: TRBV27; d_gene: TRBD1; abundance: -
CDR3aa: CASSYKLGEGNTGELFF; CDR3nt: TGTGCCAGCAGTTATAAATTGGGGGAGGGGAACACCGGGGAGCTGTTTTTT; j_gene: TRBJ2-2; v_gene: TRBV28; d_gene: TRBD2; abundance: few
CDR3aa: CASSLDTSGNYEQYF; CDR3nt: TGTGCCAGCAGCTTAGATACTAGCGGGAACTACGAGCAGTACTTC; j_gene: TRBJ2-7; v_gene: TRBV7-2; d_gene: TRBD2; abundance: -
CDR3aa: CASSLPGGIKEQYF; CDR3nt: TGTGCCAGCAGCTTACCAGGGGGCATCAAAGAGCAGTACTTC; j_gene: TRBJ2-7; v_gene: TRBV13; d_gene: TRBD1; abundance: few
CDR3aa: CASSPPGGRPEAFF; CDR3nt: TGTGCCAGCAGCCCCCCAGGGGGGCGACCTGAAGCTTTCTTT; j_gene: TRBJ1-1; v_gene: TRBV28; d_gene: TRBD1; abundance: -
CDR3aa: CASSLAGGRGEQYF; CDR3nt: TGTGCCAGCAGCCTGGCGGGAGGCCGGGGGGAGCAGTACTTC; j_gene: TRBJ2-5; v_gene: TRBV9; d_gene: TRBD2; abundance: -
CDR3aa: CASSLFGREGTRGGELFF; CDR3nt: TGTGCCAGCAGCTTGTTCGGCCGGGAGGGCACCAGGGGCGGGGAGCTGTTTTTT; j_gene: TRBJ2-2; v_gene: TRBV5-6; d_gene: TRBD2; abundance: -
CDR3aa: CASRGLAGAGEQFF; CDR3nt: TGTGCCAGCAGAGGACTAGCGGGAGCGGGTGAGCAGTTCTTC; j_gene: TRBJ2-1; v_gene: TRBV2; d_gene: TRBD2; abundance: -
CDR3aa: CASSLAAENYEQYF; CDR3nt: TGCGCCAGCAGCCTTGCCGCGGAGAACTACGAGCAGTACTTC; j_gene: TRBJ2-7; v_gene: TRBV5-1; d_gene: -; abundance: -
CDR3aa: CASRVQGASTEAFF; CDR3nt: TGCGCCAGCAGGGTACAGGGGGCCTCGACTGAAGCTTTCTTT; j_gene: TRBJ1-1; v_gene: TRBV5-1; d_gene: TRBD1; abundance: once
CDR3aa: CASSFRVEETQYF; CDR3nt: TGTGCCAGCAGCTTCAGGGTAGAAGAGACCCAGTACTTC; j_gene: TRBJ2-5; v_gene: TRBV5-4; d_gene: -; abundance: -
CDR3aa: CASSRNTGNTGELFF; CDR3nt: TGTGCCAGCAGCCGTAATACAGGGAACACCGGGGAGCTGTTTTTT; j_gene: TRBJ2-2; v_gene: TRBV7-9; d_gene: -; abundance: -
CDR3aa: CASRADRRAFF; CDR3nt: TGTGCCAGCAGGGCTGACAGGAGGGCTTTCTTT; j_gene: TRBJ1-1; v_gene: TRBV6-1; d_gene: -; abundance: -
CDR3aa: CASSLGPTQGPAFF; CDR3nt: TGTGCCAGCAGTTTAGGGCCAACCCAGGGGCCAGCTTTCTTT; j_gene: TRBJ1-1; v_gene: TRBV28; d_gene: -; abundance: once
CDR3aa: CASSLTGTDYEQYF; CDR3nt: TGCGCCAGCAGCTTAACAGGGACAGACTACGAGCAGTACTTC; j_gene: TRBJ2-7; v_gene: TRBV5-1; d_gene: TRBD1; abundance: -
CDR3aa: CASSYRTGGADTEAFF; CDR3nt: TGTGCCAGCAGCTATCGGACAGGGGGCGCCGACACTGAAGCTTTCTTT; j_gene: TRBJ1-1; v_gene: TRBV11-3; d_gene: TRBD1; abundance: -